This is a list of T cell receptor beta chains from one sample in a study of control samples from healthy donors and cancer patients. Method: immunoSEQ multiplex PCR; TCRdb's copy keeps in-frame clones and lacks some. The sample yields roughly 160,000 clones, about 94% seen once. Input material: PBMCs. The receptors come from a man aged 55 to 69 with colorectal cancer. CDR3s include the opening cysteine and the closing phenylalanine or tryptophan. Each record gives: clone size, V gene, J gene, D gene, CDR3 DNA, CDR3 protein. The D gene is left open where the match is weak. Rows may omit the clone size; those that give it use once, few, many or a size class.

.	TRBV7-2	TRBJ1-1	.	TGTGCCAGCAGCTTAATGGAGGATACTGAAGCTTTCTTT	CASSLMEDTEAFF
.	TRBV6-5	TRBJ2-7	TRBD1	TGTGCCAGCAGGAGGGACAGGGAAACCTACGAGCAGTACTTC	CASRRDRETYEQYF
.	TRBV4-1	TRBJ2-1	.	TGCGCCAGCAACCTTTTCTCGGACTCCTACAATGAGCAGTTCTTC	CASNLFSDSYNEQFF
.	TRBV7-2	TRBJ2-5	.	TGTGCCAGCAGCTCAAGGGGGGTAGAGACCCAGTACTTC	CASSSRGVETQYF
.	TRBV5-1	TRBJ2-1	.	TGCGCCAGCAGCTTAACTAACAATGAGCAGTTCTTC	CASSLTNNEQFF
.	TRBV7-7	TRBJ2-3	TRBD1	TGTGCCAGCAGCCCCGGGACAGGGACCACAGATACGCAGTATTTT	CASSPGTGTTDTQYF
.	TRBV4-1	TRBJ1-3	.	TGCGCCAGCAGCCAAGTTTCAGTGGGCCAGCCTCTCTCTGGAAACACCATATATTTT	CASSQVSVGQPLSGNTIYF
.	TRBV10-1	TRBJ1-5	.	TGCGCCAGCAGTGAGGGAGGCCGTAAGCCCCAGCATTTT	CASSEGGRKPQHF
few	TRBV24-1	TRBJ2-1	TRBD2	TGTGCCACCAGTGTTCAAGCGGGGGGATTTGGAGAGCAGTTCTTC	CATSVQAGGFGEQFF
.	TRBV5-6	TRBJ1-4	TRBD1	TGTGCCAGCACCCGGGACAGGGGGCAGGGAACTAATGAAAAACTGTTTTTT	CASTRDRGQGTNEKLFF
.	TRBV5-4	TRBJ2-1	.	TGTGCCAGCAGCTTGGACGGGGGGCTTTACAATGAGCAGTTCTTC	CASSLDGGLYNEQFF
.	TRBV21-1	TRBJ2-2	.	TGTGCCAGCAGCAAAGTTGATAGCGGGGGGGTCCCCGGCACCGGGGAGCTGTTTTTT	CASSKVDSGGVPGTGELFF
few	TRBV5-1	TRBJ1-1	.	TGCGCCAGCACAGACGCCTATCGGAACACTGAAGCTTTCTTT	CASTDAYRNTEAFF
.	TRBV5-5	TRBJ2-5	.	TGTGCCAGCAGCTTAACAGGTCTCAGGGAGACCCAGTACTTC	CASSLTGLRETQYF
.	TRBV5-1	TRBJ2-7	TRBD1	TGCGCCAGCAGCTTCTCCGGGACAGGCTACGAGCAGTACTTC	CASSFSGTGYEQYF
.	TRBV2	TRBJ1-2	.	TGTGCCGGCAGGGGTGAGGCTGATGGCTACACCTTC	CAGRGEADGYTF
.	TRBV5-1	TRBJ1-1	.	TGCGCCAGCAGCCCTGGGTGGGGCATGAACACTGAAGCTTTCTTT	CASSPGWGMNTEAFF
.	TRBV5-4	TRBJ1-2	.	TGTGCCAGCAGCTTGGTTGGGAATGGCTACACCTTC	CASSLVGNGYTF
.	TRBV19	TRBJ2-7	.	TGTGCCAGTAGCTCGGGCGTCGAGCAGTACTTC	CASSSGVEQYF
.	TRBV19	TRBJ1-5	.	TGTGCCAGTAGTATGGTCGCCGGGGTCGTGAGGAAACAGCCCCAGCATTTT	CASSMVAGVVRKQPQHF
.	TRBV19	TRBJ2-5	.	TGTGCCAGTAGTATCGGGACAGCGGGAGAGACCCAGTACTTC	CASSIGTAGETQYF
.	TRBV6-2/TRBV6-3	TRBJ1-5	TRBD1	TGTGCCAGCAGTTACCTCGGACAGGGTCAAGGTCAGCCCCAGCATTTT	CASSYLGQGQGQPQHF
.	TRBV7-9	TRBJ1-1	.	TGTGCCAGCAGCTTCAGGGGCGAGAACACTGAAGCTTTCTTT	CASSFRGENTEAFF
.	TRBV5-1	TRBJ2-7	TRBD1	TGCGCCAGCAGCTTGGGGACAGGGGGATTCTACGAGCAGTACTTC	CASSLGTGGFYEQYF
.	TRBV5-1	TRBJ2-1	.	TGCGCCAGCAGCTTGGTTCGACAGTCCTACAATGAGCAGTTCTTC	CASSLVRQSYNEQFF
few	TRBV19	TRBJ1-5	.	TGTGCCAGTAGAGGGGGGGGCCGACTAAGCAATCAGCCCCAGCATTTT	CASRGGGRLSNQPQHF
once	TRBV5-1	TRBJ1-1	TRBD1	TGCGCCAGCAGCTTGGAAGCGACAGGGGACACTGAAGCTTTCTTT	CASSLEATGDTEAFF
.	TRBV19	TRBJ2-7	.	TGTGCCAGTAGTATAGCGCAGAGCTCCTACGAGCAGTACTTC	CASSIAQSSYEQYF
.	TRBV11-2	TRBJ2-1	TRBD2	TGTGCCAGCAGCCGTTCGGGGACTAGCGGGGATTATGAGCAGTTCTTC	CASSRSGTSGDYEQFF
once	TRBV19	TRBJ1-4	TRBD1	TGTGCCAGTAGTATACAGGGGGCAACTAATGAAAAACTGTTTTTT	CASSIQGATNEKLFF
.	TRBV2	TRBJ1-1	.	TGTGCCAGCAGTGTCGGAGGGCTTGGGACTGAAGCTTTCTTT	CASSVGGLGTEAFF
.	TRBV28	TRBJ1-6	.	TGTGCCAGCAGTACCTTCACAGGGATTAAACCCCTCCACTTT	CASSTFTGIKPLHF
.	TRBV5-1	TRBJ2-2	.	TGCGCCAGCAGCGGATCCGGGACGGCAACCGGGGAGCTGTTTTTT	CASSGSGTATGELFF
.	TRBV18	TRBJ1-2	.	TGTGCCAGCTCACCATTTAGGACGGACTATGGCTACACCTTC	CASSPFRTDYGYTF
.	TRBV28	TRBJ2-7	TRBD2	TGTGCCAGCAGAGCGGGGGGGCTAACTTACGAGCAGTACTTC	CASRAGGLTYEQYF
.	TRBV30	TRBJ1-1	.	TGTGCCTGGAGTGTCTCGGTGGGGTTTAACACTGAAGCTTTCTTT	CAWSVSVGFNTEAFF
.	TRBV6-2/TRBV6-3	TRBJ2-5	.	TGTGCCAGCAGCCCCCCTATGACCCAACAAGAGACCCAGTACTTC	CASSPPMTQQETQYF
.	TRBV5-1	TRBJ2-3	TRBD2	TGCGCCAGCAGCCCTAGCAGCGGGGTGGGGGATACGCAGTATTTT	CASSPSSGVGDTQYF
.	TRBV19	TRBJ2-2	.	TGTGCCAGTAGTACGACCCGGGGTGCCGGGGAGCTGTTTTTT	CASSTTRGAGELFF
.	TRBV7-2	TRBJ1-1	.	TGTGCCAGCAGCACCCCTCAGAGGCACACTGAAGCTTTCTTT	CASSTPQRHTEAFF
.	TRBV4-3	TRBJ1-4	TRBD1	TGCGCCAGCAGCCAAGATTGGGGACAGGGGGGCGGGGAAAAACTGTTTTTT	CASSQDWGQGGGEKLFF
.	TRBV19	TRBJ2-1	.	TGTGCCAGCCGACCCTGGGGTCTTTACAATGAGCAGTTCTTC	CASRPWGLYNEQFF
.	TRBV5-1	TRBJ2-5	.	TGCGCCAGCGGCCGGGTCGGGAGTTCGGAGACCCAGTACTTC	CASGRVGSSETQYF
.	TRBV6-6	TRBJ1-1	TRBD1	TGTGCCAGCATCTACAGGGGAGACACTGAAGCTTTCTTT	CASIYRGDTEAFF
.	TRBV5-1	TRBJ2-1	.	TGCGCCAGCAGGCCCCGATTATTGGATGAGCAGTTCTTC	CASRPRLLDEQFF
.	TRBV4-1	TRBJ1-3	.	TGCGCCAGCAGCCAGCTCACAGGAAACACCATATATTTT	CASSQLTGNTIYF
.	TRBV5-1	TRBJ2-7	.	TGCGCCAGCAGCTTACGGACGGCAGAGCAGATCTACGAGCAGTACTTC	CASSLRTAEQIYEQYF
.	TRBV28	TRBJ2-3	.	TGTGCCAGCAGGGAGACAGGAGGGGATACGCAGTATTTT	CASRETGGDTQYF
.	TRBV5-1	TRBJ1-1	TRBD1	TGCGCCAGCAGCCTACAGGGGCTTAGCACTGAAGCTTTCTTT	CASSLQGLSTEAFF